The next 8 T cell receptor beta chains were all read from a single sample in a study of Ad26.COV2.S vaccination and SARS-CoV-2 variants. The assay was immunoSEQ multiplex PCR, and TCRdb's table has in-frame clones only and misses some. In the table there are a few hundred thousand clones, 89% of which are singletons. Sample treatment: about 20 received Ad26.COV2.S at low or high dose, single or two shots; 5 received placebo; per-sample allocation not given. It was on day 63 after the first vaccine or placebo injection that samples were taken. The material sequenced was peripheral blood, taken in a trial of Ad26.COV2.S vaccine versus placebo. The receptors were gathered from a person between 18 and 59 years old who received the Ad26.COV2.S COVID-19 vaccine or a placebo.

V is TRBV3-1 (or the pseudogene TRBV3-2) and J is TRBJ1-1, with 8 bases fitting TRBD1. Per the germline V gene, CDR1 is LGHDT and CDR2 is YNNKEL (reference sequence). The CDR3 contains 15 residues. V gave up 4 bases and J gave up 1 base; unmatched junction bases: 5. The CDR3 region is CASSRTGGWNTEAFF. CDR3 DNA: TGTGCCAGCAGCCGAACAGGGGGATGGAACACTGAAGCTTTCTTT.

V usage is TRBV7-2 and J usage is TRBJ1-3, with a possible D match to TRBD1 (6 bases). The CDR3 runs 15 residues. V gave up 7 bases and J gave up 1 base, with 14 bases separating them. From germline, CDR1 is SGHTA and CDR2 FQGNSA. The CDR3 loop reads CASTYTGNSGNTIYF. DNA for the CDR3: TGTGCCAGCACCTATACAGGGAATTCTGGAAACACCATATATTTT.

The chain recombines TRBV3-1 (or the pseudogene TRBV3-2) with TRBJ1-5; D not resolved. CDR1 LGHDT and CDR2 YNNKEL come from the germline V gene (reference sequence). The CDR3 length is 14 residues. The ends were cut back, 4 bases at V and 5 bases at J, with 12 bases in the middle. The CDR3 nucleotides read TGTGCCAGCAGCCCGTTCGGCCCGGATCAGCCCCAGCATTTT. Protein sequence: CASSPFGPDQPQHF.

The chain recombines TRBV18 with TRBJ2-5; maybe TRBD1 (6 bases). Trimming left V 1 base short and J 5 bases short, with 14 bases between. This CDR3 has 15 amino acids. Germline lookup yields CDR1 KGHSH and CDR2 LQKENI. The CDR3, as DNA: TGTGCCAGCTCACCACTTTCAGGGGCTGGTGAGACCCAGTACTTC. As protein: CASSPLSGAGETQYF.

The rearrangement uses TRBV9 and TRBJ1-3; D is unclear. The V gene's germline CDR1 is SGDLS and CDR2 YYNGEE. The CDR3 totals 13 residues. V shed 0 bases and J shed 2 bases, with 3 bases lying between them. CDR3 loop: CASSVGTGNTIYF. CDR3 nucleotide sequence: TGTGCCAGCAGCGTAGGGACTGGAAACACCATATATTTT.

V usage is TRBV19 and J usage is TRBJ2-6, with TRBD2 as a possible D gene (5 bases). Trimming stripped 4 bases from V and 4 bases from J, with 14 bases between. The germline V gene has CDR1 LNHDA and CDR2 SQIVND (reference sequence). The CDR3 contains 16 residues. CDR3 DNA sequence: TGTGCCAGTAGTACAGGCCGCCCGGGGGGGGCCAACGTCCTGACTTTC. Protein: CASSTGRPGGANVLTF.

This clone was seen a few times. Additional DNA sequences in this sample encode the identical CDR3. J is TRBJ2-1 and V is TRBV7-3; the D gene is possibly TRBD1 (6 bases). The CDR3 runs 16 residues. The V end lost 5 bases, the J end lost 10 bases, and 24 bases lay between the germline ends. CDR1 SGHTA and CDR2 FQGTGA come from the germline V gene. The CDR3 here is CASSPRPGQGFGEQFF. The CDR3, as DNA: TGTGCCAGCAGCCCCCGGCCGGGACAAGGGTTCGGGGAGCAGTTCTTC.

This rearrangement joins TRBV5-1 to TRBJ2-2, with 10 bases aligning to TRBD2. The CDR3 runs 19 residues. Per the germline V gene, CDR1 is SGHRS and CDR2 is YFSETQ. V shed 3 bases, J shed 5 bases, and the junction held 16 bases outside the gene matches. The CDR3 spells CASSWGLSSGSSTTGELFF. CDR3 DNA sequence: TGCGCCAGCAGCTGGGGGCTGTCTAGCGGGAGTTCTACGACCGGGGAGCTGTTTTTT. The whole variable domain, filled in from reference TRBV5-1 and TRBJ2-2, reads KAGVTQTPRYLIKTRGQQVTLSCSPISGHRSVSWYQQTPGQGLQFLFEYFSETQRNKGNFPGRFSGRQFSNSRSEMNVSTLELGDSALYLCASSWGLSSGSSTTGELFFGEGSRLTVL.